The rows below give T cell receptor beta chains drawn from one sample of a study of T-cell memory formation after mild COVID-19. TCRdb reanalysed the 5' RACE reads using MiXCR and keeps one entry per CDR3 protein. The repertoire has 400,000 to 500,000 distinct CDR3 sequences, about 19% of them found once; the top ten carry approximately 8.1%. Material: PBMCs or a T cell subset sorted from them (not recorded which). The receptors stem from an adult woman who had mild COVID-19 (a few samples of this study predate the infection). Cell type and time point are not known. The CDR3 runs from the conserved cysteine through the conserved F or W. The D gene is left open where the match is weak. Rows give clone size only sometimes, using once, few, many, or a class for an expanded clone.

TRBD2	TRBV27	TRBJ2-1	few	CASSFVSGGPRNEQFF	TGTGCCAGCAGTTTTGTATCGGGGGGTCCCAGGAATGAGCAGTTCTTC
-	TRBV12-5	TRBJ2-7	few	CASGFRTVRVYEQYF	TGTGCTAGTGGTTTCCGGACAGTCCGGGTCTACGAGCAGTACTTC
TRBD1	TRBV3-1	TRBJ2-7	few	CASSDQTGSYEQYF	TGTGCCAGCAGCGATCAGACAGGGTCTTACGAGCAGTACTTC
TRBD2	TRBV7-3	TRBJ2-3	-	CASSLRGLAGPSTDTQYF	TGTGCCAGCAGCTTAAGAGGACTAGCGGGACCGAGCACAGATACGCAGTATTTT
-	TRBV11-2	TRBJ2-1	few	CASSFFPPSLNEQFF	TGTGCCAGCAGCTTCTTTCCTCCTTCTCTTAATGAGCAGTTCTTC
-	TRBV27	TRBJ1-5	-	CASSDGMRPNQPQHF	TGTGCCAGCAGTGACGGGATGCGGCCGAATCAGCCCCAGCATTTT
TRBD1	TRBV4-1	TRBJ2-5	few	CASSQGQGNQETQYF	TGCGCCAGCAGCCAAGGACAGGGTAACCAAGAGACCCAGTACTTC
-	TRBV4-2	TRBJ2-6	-	CASSQDEGLGPGANVLTF	TGTGCCAGCAGCCAAGACGAGGGTCTCGGGCCTGGGGCCAACGTCCTGACTTTC
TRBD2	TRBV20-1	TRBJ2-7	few	CSAKRDYEQYF	TGCAGTGCTAAGCGGGACTACGAGCAGTACTTC
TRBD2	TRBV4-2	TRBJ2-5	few	CASSQDRGGQETQYF	TGTGCCAGCAGCCAAGATCGGGGGGGCCAAGAGACCCAGTACTTC
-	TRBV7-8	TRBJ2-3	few	CASSPVTDTQYF	TGTGCCAGCAGCCCGGTCACAGATACGCAGTATTTT
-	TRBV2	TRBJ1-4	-	CASSSTAGTNEKLFF	TGTGCCAGCAGCTCGACAGCCGGGACTAATGAAAAACTGTTTTTT
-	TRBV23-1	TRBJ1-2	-	CASRLGLEDYGYTF	TGCGCCAGCAGGTTGGGCTTGGAAGACTATGGCTACACCTTC
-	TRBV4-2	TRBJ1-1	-	CASSQGRAVNTEAFF	TGTGCCAGCAGCCAAGGTAGGGCAGTGAACACTGAAGCTTTCTTT
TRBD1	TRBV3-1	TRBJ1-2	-	CASSQGSWTGKIFYGYTF	TGTGCCAGCAGCCAAGGCTCCTGGACAGGGAAAATATTCTATGGCTACACCTTC
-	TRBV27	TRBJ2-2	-	CASRVGSNTGELFF	TGTGCCAGTCGAGTAGGGAGCAACACCGGGGAGCTGTTTTTT
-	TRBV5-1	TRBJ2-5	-	CASSLDTPSQETQYF	TGCGCCAGCAGCTTGGATACACCCTCCCAAGAGACCCAGTACTTC
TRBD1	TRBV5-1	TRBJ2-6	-	CASSLPMTGAGANVLTF	TGCGCCAGCAGCTTACCGATGACAGGGGCTGGGGCCAACGTCCTGACTTTC
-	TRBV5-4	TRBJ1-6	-	CASSLRGQYNSPLHF	TGTGCCAGCAGCTTGAGAGGACAGTATAATTCACCCCTCCACTTT
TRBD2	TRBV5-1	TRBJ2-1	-	CASSALAGEGYEQFF	TGCGCCAGCAGCGCACTAGCGGGAGAGGGCTATGAGCAGTTCTTC
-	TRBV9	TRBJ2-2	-	CASSVVAPTGELFF	TGTGCCAGCAGCGTAGTTGCGCCCACCGGGGAGCTGTTTTTT
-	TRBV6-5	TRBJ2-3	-	CASSYSTVGRDTQYF	TGTGCCAGCAGTTACTCCACAGTTGGAAGGGATACGCAGTATTTT